The 4 T cell receptor beta chains reported below all come from one sample, sequenced in a study of blood T cell repertoires in COVID-19. Data came from immunoSEQ multiplex PCR; TCRdb stores just in-frame clones and leaves some out. The sample lists around 200,000 clones, about 88% occurring once. The sequenced sample consisted of peripheral blood. Receptor source: a man aged 25 to 45 with active or convalescent COVID-19.

This chain connects TRBV7-2 to TRBJ1-1; TRBD1 aligns across 8 bases. V lost 7 bases, J lost 3 bases, and 13 bases stayed unmatched. Germline CDR1 reads SGHTA; CDR2 reads FQGNSA. The CDR3 has 16 amino acids. The CDR3 nucleotides are TGTGCCAGCACCCTAGGGGCAGGGGGCACGTACACTGAAGCTTTCTTT. Amino acids: CASTLGAGGTYTEAFF.

The rearrangement links TRBV11-2 to TRBJ1-2; TRBD1 aligns across 9 bases. V lost 4 bases to trimming and J lost 2 bases; unmatched junction nucleotides: 5. CDR1 is SGHAT, CDR2 FQNNGV, per germline. CDR3 length: 15 residues. The CDR3 region has the DNA TGTGCCAGCAGCTCCCGACAGGGGGGCAACTATGGCTACACCTTC. As protein: CASSSRQGGNYGYTF.

This clone has just one count. The J gene is TRBJ2-3, the V gene TRBV30; D call uncertain. Germline assignment: CDR1 GTSNPN and CDR2 SVGIG (reference sequence). The V gene lost 4 bases and the J gene lost 1 base, with 12 bases spanning the gap. The CDR3 spans 14 residues. CDR3 DNA: TGTGCCTGGAACCCCGGGTCCGGCACAGATACGCAGTATTTT. Its protein is CAWNPGSGTDTQYF.

The chain couples TRBV9 to TRBJ2-1, with no clear D. Germline V gene data show CDR1 as SGDLS and CDR2 as YYNGEE. Trimming left V 6 bases short and J 3 bases short, with 13 bases between. This CDR3 region has 14 residues. The CDR3 region has the DNA TGTGCCAGCACCCCCTTGGGCGTCTACAATGAGCAGTTCTTC. Encoded protein: CASTPLGVYNEQFF.